One T cell receptor beta chain is described in this entry. Negative magnetic isolation gave CD8+ and CD4+ cells; FACS enriched CD8+ TEMRA. This CDR3 has 15 amino acids. Per the germline V gene, CDR1 is MNHEY and CDR2 is SVGEGT. Trimming took 6 bases from V and 0 from J, leaving 12 bases between them. This record belongs to a study of CD8 T cells in Susac syndrome. Reverse transcription used roughly 0.5 to 1 ug RNA and random hexamers. TCRdb independently ran MiXCR on the immunoSEQ multiplex PCR reads; one entry per CDR3 protein. The profile shows tens of thousands of distinct CDR3 sequences, around 93% of them singletons.

The sequence came from a human donor with Susac syndrome. The sequencing input was CD4+ T cells from PBMCs. The gene calls are TRBV6-2 or TRBV6-3 and TRBJ2-1; D tentatively fits TRBD1 or TRBD2 (5 bases each). This CDR3 is CASRSLRGSYNEQFF. CDR3 nucleotides: TGTGCCAGCAGATCCTTGAGGGGCTCCTACAATGAGCAGTTCTTC.